This T cell receptor (beta chain) was sequenced for a study of OX40 agonist ivuxolimab in advanced cancers. Study-level background: While on treatment, patients had intravenous ivuxolimab at 0.01 to 10 mg/kg every 2 weeks.

Broader study findings: The antigen specificity of the peripheral T cells (those that were expanded) was not determined. Both CD4+ and CD8+ T cell populations in blood had undergone clonal expansion by week 6 at 0.1 to 3.0 mg/kg.

On this clone: Its antigen is unidentified.

Here immunoSEQ multiplex PCR was the method, and the copy in TCRdb shows in-frame clones only, minus some. The data show around 35,000 clones, around 83% seen once. The sequence was obtained from an adult with an advanced solid tumor such as melanoma, head and neck, liver or kidney cancer. The sequencing here drew on CD4+ or CD8+ T cells sorted from blood, taken in a trial of the OX40 agonist ivuxolimab.

This chain's CDR3 is CASSYRAGQVFQPQHF. CDR3 sequence (DNA): TGTGCCAGCAGTTACAGGGCAGGGCAAGTATTTCAGCCCCAGCATTTT. V gene TRBV6-6 combines with J gene TRBJ1-5; weak D call: TRBD1 (5 bases). This CDR3 is built from 16 residues. The V end was cut by 2 bases, the J end by 6 bases, with 17 bases between. The V gene's germline CDR1 is MNHNY and CDR2 SVGAGI (reference sequence).